This T cell receptor (beta chain) was identified in a study of cytomegalovirus exposure and HLA in healthy donors. 60 Vbeta and 13 Jbeta primers were used in PCR. Profiled with immunoSEQ multiplex PCR; TCRdb holds only in-frame clones, not every one. The repertoire holds 150,000 to 200,000 clones, with roughly 70% as singletons. A few counts support this clone. The V and J ends lost 0 bases and 4 bases, in that order; junction bases with no gene match: 8. Germline-derived CDR1 and CDR2 are MGHRA and YSYEKL. The CDR3 runs to 16 residues. This chain connects TRBV4-1 to TRBJ2-7, with 8 bases aligning to TRBD2. The clonotype was recovered from a woman aged 45 to 65 in good health and CMV-seropositive. The specimen sequenced was PBMCs. Here the CDR3 DNA reads TGCGCCAGCAGCCAAGAGGAAGCGGGGGAAACATACGAGCAGTACTTC. Protein product: CASSQEEAGETYEQYF.